The sequence of this T cell receptor (beta chain) was determined in a study of OX40 agonist ivuxolimab in advanced cancers. Looking at the study overall: Having had anti-PD-1, anti-PD-L1 or anti-CTLA-4 therapy before was allowed, and over 35% had some. Three partial responders included one hepatocellular carcinoma patient and two cutaneous melanoma patients. General study results and limits: Expanded peripheral T cells had an undetermined antigen specificity. The average count of expanded clones was higher among CD8+ T cells than among CD4+.

For this clone: What it binds is not known.

CDR1 and CDR2 from the germline V gene are GTSNPN and SVGIG (reference sequence). The germline V and J ends were trimmed by 2 bases and 0 bases, with 8 bases remaining between them. CDR3 length: 13 residues. Sequencing was performed with immunoSEQ multiplex PCR; in TCRdb, only in-frame clones are kept and a portion is missing. The data hold about 82,000 clones, with around 90% observed a single time. The J gene is TRBJ2-7, the V gene TRBV30; D gene ambiguous. The receptor was isolated from an adult with an advanced solid tumor such as melanoma, head and neck, liver or kidney cancer. The specimen was CD4+ or CD8+ T cells sorted from blood, collected in a trial of the OX40 agonist ivuxolimab. The CDR3 reads CAWSFGFSYEQYF. DNA of the CDR3: TGTGCCTGGAGTTTTGGTTTCTCCTACGAGCAGTACTTC.